The rows below give T cell receptor beta chains drawn from one sample of a study of blood T cell repertoires in COVID-19. The repertoire was sequenced with immunoSEQ multiplex PCR; TCRdb's copy has only in-frame clones and lacks some. Of around 250,000 clones in the sample, 80% to 90% were seen once. The source material was PBMCs or T cells enriched from blood (not recorded which). Receptors originate from a woman between 45 and 65 years old who had recovered from COVID-19. The CDR3 runs from the conserved cysteine through the conserved F or W. The order of the fields is D gene, clone size, J gene, V gene, CDR3 protein, CDR3 DNA. D genes are given only for firm matches. The size of a clone is reported for some rows only, either as once, few or many, or as a class for expanded clones.

>TRBD2|.|TRBJ2-7|TRBV7-9
CASSSGLAGPEQYF
TGTGCCAGCAGCTCGGGACTAGCGGGACCCGAGCAGTACTTC
>.|.|TRBJ2-7|TRBV5-4
CASSIKGVSPHEQYF
TGTGCCAGCAGTATCAAGGGGGTTTCTCCCCACGAGCAGTACTTC
>.|.|TRBJ2-5|TRBV7-4
CASTHTDRPPQETQYF
TGTGCCAGCACCCATACCGACAGACCTCCCCAAGAGACCCAGTACTTC
>TRBD1|.|TRBJ2-6|TRBV3-1/TRBV3-2
CASSPGQGSSGANVLTF
TGTGCCAGCAGCCCGGGACAGGGTAGCTCTGGGGCCAACGTCCTGACTTTC
>.|few|TRBJ2-7|TRBV3-1/TRBV3-2
CASSQDSSSSYEQYF
TGTGCCAGCAGCCAAGATTCCTCGAGCTCCTACGAGCAGTACTTC
>TRBD2|.|TRBJ2-2|TRBV7-2
CASSGRGLAGVTGTGELFF
TGTGCCAGCAGCGGAAGAGGTCTAGCGGGAGTAACTGGGACCGGGGAGCTGTTTTTT
>TRBD1|.|TRBJ1-3|TRBV5-5
CASSPATGGSTGNTIYF
TGTGCCAGCAGCCCAGCCACAGGGGGTAGTACTGGAAACACCATATATTTT
>.|.|TRBJ2-3|TRBV3-1/TRBV3-2
CASSQTGYTDTQYF
TGTGCCAGCAGCCAGACGGGATACACAGATACGCAGTATTTT
>TRBD2|.|TRBJ2-7|TRBV30
CAWSAIGLGGLEQYF
TGTGCCTGGAGTGCCATAGGACTAGGAGGGCTCGAGCAGTACTTC
>TRBD2|.|TRBJ2-4|TRBV14
CASSQGGLAGVKNIQYF
TGTGCCAGCAGCCAAGGGGGACTAGCGGGAGTTAAAAACATTCAGTACTTC
>TRBD2|.|TRBJ2-6|TRBV29-1
CSAASGSSGANVLTF
TGCAGCGCAGCTAGCGGAAGCTCTGGGGCCAACGTCCTGACTTTC
>TRBD2|few|TRBJ2-1|TRBV5-6
CASSNWLAGDRFF
TGTGCCAGCAGCAACTGGCTAGCGGGAGATCGGTTCTTC
>.|.|TRBJ1-2|TRBV28
CASRPIIGRGGDLYGYTF
TGTGCCAGCAGACCTATCATTGGAAGGGGTGGGGATCTCTATGGCTACACCTTC
>TRBD2|.|TRBJ2-3|TRBV19
CASSTGLAGTDTQYF
TGTGCCAGTAGTACGGGACTAGCGGGCACAGATACGCAGTATTTT
>TRBD1|.|TRBJ1-1|TRBV9
CASSASTGQGAMGSTEAFF
TGTGCCAGCAGCGCATCAACCGGACAGGGGGCTATGGGAAGCACTGAAGCTTTCTTT
>.|.|TRBJ2-1|TRBV5-4
CASSLGGISYNEQFF
TGTGCCAGCAGCTTGGGCGGAATCTCCTACAATGAGCAGTTCTTC
>TRBD1|.|TRBJ2-5|TRBV7-3
CASSLSGTGGETQYF
TGTGCCAGCAGCTTATCCGGGACAGGGGGAGAGACCCAGTACTTC
>TRBD1|.|TRBJ1-4|TRBV12-3/TRBV12-4
CASSLQGDEKLFF
TGTGCCAGCAGTTTACAGGGGGACGAAAAACTGTTTTTT
>.|few|TRBJ1-3|TRBV3-1/TRBV3-2
CASSLDRNSGNTIYF
TGTGCCAGCAGCCTTGACAGGAACTCTGGAAACACCATATATTTT
>.|.|TRBJ2-2|TRBV12-3/TRBV12-4
CATDYGSGELFF
TGTGCCACCGACTACGGGAGCGGGGAGCTGTTTTTT
>TRBD2|.|TRBJ2-7|TRBV11-2
CASSEGLAGAYEQYF
TGTGCCAGCAGCGAGGGACTAGCGGGGGCCTACGAGCAGTACTTC
>.|once|TRBJ2-5|TRBV28
CASTQEWGRQETQYF
TGTGCCAGCACCCAAGAATGGGGCAGGCAAGAGACCCAGTACTTC
>.|.|TRBJ1-5|TRBV10-2
CASSEGAQRQPQHF
TGCGCCAGCAGTGAGGGGGCGCAGAGGCAGCCCCAGCATTTT
>.|.|TRBJ2-7|TRBV11-1
CASSFQQRYEQYF
TGTGCCAGCAGCTTTCAACAGCGGTACGAGCAGTACTTC
>.|.|TRBJ2-1|TRBV9
CASSRGASVNNEQFF
TGTGCCAGCAGCCGGGGGGCTTCTGTGAACAATGAGCAGTTCTTC
>.|.|TRBJ1-1|TRBV7-9
CANEFEAFF
TGTGCCAACGAGTTTGAAGCTTTCTTT
>TRBD2|.|TRBJ2-1|TRBV10-3
CAISESPGAGDWNEQFF
TGTGCCATCAGTGAGTCGCCTGGTGCGGGAGATTGGAATGAGCAGTTCTTC
>.|.|TRBJ2-1|TRBV3-1/TRBV3-2
CASSQVIRVEGDEQFF
TGTGCCAGCAGCCAAGTTATCCGAGTAGAGGGAGATGAGCAGTTCTTC
>.|.|TRBJ1-2|TRBV19
CASRQGANYGYTF
TGTGCCAGTAGACAGGGCGCTAACTATGGCTACACCTTC
>TRBD1|.|TRBJ2-2|TRBV19
CASRTGQGETGELFF
TGTGCCAGTCGTACAGGACAGGGAGAGACCGGGGAGCTGTTTTTT
>TRBD2|.|TRBJ2-1|TRBV27
CASGGELAGTYEQFF
TGTGCCAGCGGGGGGGAGCTAGCGGGAACCTATGAGCAGTTCTTC